This TCR beta chain appears in the sequencing data of a study of OX40 agonist ivuxolimab in advanced cancers. Study context: Age averaged around 54 years (range roughly 23 to 85), and less than 85% were male.

Findings of the study overall: Antigen specificity of clonally expanded peripheral T cells was not established.

V dropped 5 bases and J dropped 7 bases, with 17 bases sitting between them. The CDR3 extends over 15 amino acids. Germline-derived CDR1 and CDR2 are MNHEY and SVGAGI. Autoimmune disease history or systemic immunosuppression was exclusionary. As for this clone: The antigen remains undetermined.

Some clones are missing from TCRdb's copy, which holds only in-frame ones; the method was immunoSEQ multiplex PCR. The sample has some 99,000 clones; about four fifths are singletons. V and J are TRBV6-5 and TRBJ1-4; D is possibly TRBD1 (6 bases). The source is an adult with an advanced solid tumor such as melanoma, head and neck, liver or kidney cancer. The sequencing here drew on CD4+ or CD8+ T cells sorted from blood, taken in a trial of the OX40 agonist ivuxolimab. CDR3 nucleotides: TGTGCCAGCAGTCCTCTAGGAGGGGGACGTGAAAAACTGTTTTTT. Translated, it gives CASSPLGGGREKLFF.